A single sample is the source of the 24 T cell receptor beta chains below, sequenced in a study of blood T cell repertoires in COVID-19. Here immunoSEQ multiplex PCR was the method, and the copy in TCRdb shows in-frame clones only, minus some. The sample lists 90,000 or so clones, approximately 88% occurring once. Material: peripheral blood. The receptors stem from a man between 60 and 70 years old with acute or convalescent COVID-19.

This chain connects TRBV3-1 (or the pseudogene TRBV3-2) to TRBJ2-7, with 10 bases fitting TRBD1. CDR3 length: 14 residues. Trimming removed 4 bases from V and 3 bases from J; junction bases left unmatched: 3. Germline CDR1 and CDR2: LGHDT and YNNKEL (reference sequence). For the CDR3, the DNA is TGTGCCAGCAGCCGAAGGACAGGGGGCTACGAGCAGTACTTC. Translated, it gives CASSRRTGGYEQYF.

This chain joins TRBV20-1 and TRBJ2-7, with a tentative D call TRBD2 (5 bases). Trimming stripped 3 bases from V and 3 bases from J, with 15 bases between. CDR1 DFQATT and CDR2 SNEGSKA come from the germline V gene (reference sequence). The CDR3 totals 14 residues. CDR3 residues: CSASPGGPHYEQYF. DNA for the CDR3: TGCAGTGCTAGTCCGGGCGGGCCCCACTACGAGCAGTACTTC.

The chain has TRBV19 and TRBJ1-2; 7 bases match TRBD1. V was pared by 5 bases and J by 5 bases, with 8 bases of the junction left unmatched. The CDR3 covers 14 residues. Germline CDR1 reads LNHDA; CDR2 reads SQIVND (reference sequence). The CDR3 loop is CASSARTGLYGYTF. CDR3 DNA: TGTGCCAGTAGTGCTCGGACAGGCCTTTATGGCTACACCTTC.

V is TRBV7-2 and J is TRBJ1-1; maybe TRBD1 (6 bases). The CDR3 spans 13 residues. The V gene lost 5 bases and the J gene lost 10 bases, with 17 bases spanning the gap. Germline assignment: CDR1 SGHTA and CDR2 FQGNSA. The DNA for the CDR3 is TGTGCCAGCAGCCTCGGACAGCCGACGGTAGCTTTCTTT. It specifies CASSLGQPTVAFF.

This chain's CDR3 is CASSETGRITDTQYF. CDR3 coding DNA: TGTGCCAGCAGTGAGACCGGCAGGATCACAGATACGCAGTATTTT. The chain has TRBV2 and TRBJ2-3; D not certain. Deletions cut 3 bases from V and 2 bases from J, with 12 bases between. CDR1 and CDR2 from the germline V gene are SNHLY and FYNNEI. The CDR3 totals 15 residues.

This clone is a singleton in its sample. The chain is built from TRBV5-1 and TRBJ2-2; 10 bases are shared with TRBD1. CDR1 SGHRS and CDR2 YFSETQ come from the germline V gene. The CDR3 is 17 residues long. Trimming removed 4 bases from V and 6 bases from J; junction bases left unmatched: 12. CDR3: CASSPIGGTGVPGELFF. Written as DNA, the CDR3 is TGCGCCAGCAGCCCCATAGGTGGGACAGGGGTGCCCGGGGAGCTGTTTTTT.

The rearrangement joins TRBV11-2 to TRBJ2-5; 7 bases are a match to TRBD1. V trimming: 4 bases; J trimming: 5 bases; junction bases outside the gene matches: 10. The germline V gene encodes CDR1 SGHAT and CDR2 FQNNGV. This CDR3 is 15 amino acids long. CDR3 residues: CASSSPDRARETQYF. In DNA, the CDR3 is TGTGCCAGCAGCTCTCCTGACAGGGCACGGGAGACCCAGTACTTC.

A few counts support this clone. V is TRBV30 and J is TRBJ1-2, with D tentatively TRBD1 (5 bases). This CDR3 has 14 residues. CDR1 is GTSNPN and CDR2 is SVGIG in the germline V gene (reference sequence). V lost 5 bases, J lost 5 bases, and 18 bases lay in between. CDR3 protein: CAWLPGLGGYGYTF. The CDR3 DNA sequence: TGTGCCTGGTTACCCGGATTGGGGGGATATGGCTACACCTTC.

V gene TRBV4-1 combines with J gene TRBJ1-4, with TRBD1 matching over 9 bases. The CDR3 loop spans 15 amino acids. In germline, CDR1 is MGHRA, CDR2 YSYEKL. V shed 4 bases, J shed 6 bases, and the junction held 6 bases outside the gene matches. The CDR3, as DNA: TGCGCCAGCAGCCCCGGACAGGGGAGGGATGAAAAACTGTTTTTT. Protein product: CASSPGQGRDEKLFF.

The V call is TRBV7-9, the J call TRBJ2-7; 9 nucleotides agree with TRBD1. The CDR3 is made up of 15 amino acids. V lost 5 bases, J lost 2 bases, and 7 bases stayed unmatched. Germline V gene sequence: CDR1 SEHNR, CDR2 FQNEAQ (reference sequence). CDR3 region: CASSQTGGVTYEQYF. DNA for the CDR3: TGTGCCAGCAGCCAGACAGGGGGAGTGACCTACGAGCAGTACTTC. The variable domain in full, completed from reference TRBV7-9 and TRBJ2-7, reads DTGVSQNPRHKITKRGQNVTFRCDPISEHNRLYWYRQTLGQGPEFLTYFQNEAQLEKSRLLSDRFSAERPKGSFSTLEIQRTEQGDSAMYLCASSQTGGVTYEQYFGPGTRLTVT.

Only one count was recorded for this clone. CDR3 residues: CASSVLQGEVQPQHF. The CDR3 nucleotides read TGTGCCAGTAGTGTCCTACAGGGGGAAGTTCAGCCCCAGCATTTT. The chain joins TRBV19 to TRBJ1-5; TRBD1 agrees at 8 bases. The CDR3 totals 15 residues. Germline-derived CDR1 and CDR2 are LNHDA and SQIVND (reference sequence). V gave up 5 bases and J gave up 6 bases; unmatched junction bases: 9.

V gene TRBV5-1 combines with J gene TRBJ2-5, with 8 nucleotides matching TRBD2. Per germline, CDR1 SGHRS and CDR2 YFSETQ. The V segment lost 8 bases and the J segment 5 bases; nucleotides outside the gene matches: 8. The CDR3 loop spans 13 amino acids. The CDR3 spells CASKRERVETQYF. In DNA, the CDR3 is TGCGCCAGTAAGCGGGAGAGGGTGGAGACCCAGTACTTC.

Here the CDR3 reads CASSLVTGRNTEAFF. CDR3 DNA: TGTGCCAGCAGCTTAGTAACAGGAAGGAACACTGAAGCTTTCTTT. The gene calls are TRBV11-1 and TRBJ1-1, with D possibly matching TRBD1 (5 bases). The germline V gene has CDR1 SGHAT and CDR2 FQDESV (reference sequence). V lost 1 base and J lost 1, with 10 bases in between. CDR3 length equals 15 residues.

CDR3 sequence (DNA): TGCAGCGTTGCGAGGCAGGGAGGTGGGACCCAGTACTTC. Translating gives CSVARQGGGTQYF. The chain combines TRBV29-1 with TRBJ2-5; weak D call: TRBD2 (6 bases). V dropped 4 bases and J dropped 7 bases, with 16 bases sitting between them. The CDR3 contains 13 residues. Germline V gene sequence: CDR1 SQVTM, CDR2 ANQGSEA.

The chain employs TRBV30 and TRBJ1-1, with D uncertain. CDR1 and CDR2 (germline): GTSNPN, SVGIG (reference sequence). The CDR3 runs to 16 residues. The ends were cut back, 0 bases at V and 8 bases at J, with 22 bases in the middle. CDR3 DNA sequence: TGTGCCTGGAGTGTACGGGTAGGCCGAGACCAAAGGGAAGCTTTCTTT. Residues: CAWSVRVGRDQREAFF.

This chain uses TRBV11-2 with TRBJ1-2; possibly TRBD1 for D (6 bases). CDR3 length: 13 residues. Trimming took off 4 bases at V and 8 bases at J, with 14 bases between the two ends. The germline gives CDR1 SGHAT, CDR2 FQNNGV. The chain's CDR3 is CASSSAGAWGYTF. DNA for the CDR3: TGTGCCAGCAGCTCGGCGGGGGCTTGGGGCTACACCTTC.

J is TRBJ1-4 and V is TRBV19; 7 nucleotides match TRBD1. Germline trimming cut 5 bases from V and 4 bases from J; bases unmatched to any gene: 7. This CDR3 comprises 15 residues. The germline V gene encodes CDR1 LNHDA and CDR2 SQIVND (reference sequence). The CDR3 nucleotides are TGTGCCAGTAGTGCACGGACAGGCGATAATGAAAAACTGTTTTTT. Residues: CASSARTGDNEKLFF.

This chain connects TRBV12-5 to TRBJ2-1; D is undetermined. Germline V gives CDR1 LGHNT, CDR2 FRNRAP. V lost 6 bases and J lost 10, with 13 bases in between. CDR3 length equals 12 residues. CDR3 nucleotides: TGTGCTAGTGGAGCGCAGTTGAGGGAGCAGTTCTTC. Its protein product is CASGAQLREQFF.

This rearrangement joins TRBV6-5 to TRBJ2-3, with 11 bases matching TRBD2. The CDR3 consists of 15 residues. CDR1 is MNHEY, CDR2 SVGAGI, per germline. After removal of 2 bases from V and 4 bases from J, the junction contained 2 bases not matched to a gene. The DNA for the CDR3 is TGTGCCAGCAGTTACCTAGCGGGGGGTTCAGATACGCAGTATTTT. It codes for CASSYLAGGSDTQYF.

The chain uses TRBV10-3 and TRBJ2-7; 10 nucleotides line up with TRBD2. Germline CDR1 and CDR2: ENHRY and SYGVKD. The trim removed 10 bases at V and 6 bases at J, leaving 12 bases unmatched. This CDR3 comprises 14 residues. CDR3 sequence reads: CATRGPGLASEQYF. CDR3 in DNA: TGTGCCACCCGTGGTCCGGGACTAGCGTCCGAGCAGTACTTC.

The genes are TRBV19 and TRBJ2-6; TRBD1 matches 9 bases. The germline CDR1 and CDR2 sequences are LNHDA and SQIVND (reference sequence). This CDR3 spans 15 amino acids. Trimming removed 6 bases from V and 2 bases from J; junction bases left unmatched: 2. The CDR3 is CASRRDRAGANVLTF. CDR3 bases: TGTGCCAGTAGGCGGGACAGGGCTGGGGCCAACGTCCTGACTTTC.

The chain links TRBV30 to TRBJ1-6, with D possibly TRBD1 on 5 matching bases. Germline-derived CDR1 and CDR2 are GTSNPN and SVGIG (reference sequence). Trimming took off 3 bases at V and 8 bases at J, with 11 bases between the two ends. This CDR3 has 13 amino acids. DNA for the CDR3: TGTGCCTGGAGGACAGTTGAGTATTCACCCCTCCACTTT. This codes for CAWRTVEYSPLHF.

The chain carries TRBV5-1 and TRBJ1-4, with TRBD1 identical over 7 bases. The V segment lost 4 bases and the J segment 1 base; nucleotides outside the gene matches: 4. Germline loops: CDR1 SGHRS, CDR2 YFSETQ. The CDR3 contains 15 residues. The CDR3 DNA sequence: TGCGCCAGCAGCCCAACAGGGGTAACTAATGAAAAACTGTTTTTT. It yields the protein CASSPTGVTNEKLFF.

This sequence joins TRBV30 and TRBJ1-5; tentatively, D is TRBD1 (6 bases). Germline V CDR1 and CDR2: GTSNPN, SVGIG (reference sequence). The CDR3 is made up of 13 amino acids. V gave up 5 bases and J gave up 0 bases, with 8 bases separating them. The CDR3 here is CAWRQASNQPQHF. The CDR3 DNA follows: TGTGCCTGGCGACAGGCTAGCAATCAGCCCCAGCATTTT.